This T cell receptor (beta chain) is drawn from a study of blood T cell repertoires in COVID-19. The overall study: The cDNA or gDNA used as material had been derived from T cells, B-cell-depleted T cells, or PBMCs.

CDR1 is MGHRA and CDR2 is YSYEKL in the germline V gene. Trimming removed 0 bases from V and 5 bases from J, with 17 bases in between. This CDR3 region has 18 residues. As originally analysed: Using reference gene primer amplification, nucleated cell counts were estimated. Using immunoSEQ multiplex PCR, the repertoire was profiled, and TCRdb retains in-frame clones only, with some absent. The DNA was the basis for D and trimming; V, J and clone size are from that table. The data hold around 200,000 clones, with 65% to 85% observed a single time. Sequences were obtained from peripheral blood. The J gene is TRBJ1-6, the V gene TRBV4-1, with a weak D call TRBD1 (5 bases). The source of this sequence is a man in his fifties with active or convalescent COVID-19. CDR3 protein: CASSQERGRGSDNSPLHF. The CDR3 DNA sequence: TGCGCCAGCAGCCAAGAGCGGGGCAGAGGCTCGGATAATTCACCCCTCCACTTT.